Presented here are 6 T cell receptor beta chains from one specimen sequenced in a study of blood T cell repertoires in COVID-19. The data were produced by immunoSEQ multiplex PCR, yet TCRdb's version contains in-frame clones alone and is incomplete. The table shows 45,000 to 60,000 clones, with roughly nine tenths occurring only once. The specimen was peripheral blood. Receptor source: a man aged 60 to 75 with acute or convalescent COVID-19.

The chain is built from TRBV6-5 and TRBJ1-2, with D maybe TRBD1 (5 bases). The CDR3 has 15 amino acids. Germline CDR1 and CDR2: MNHEY and SVGAGI. The V gene lost 7 bases and the J gene lost 8 bases, with 23 bases spanning the gap. The CDR3 spells CASTPLGLTEEGYTF. CDR3 nucleotides: TGTGCCAGCACTCCTTTAGGCTTGACAGAGGAGGGCTACACCTTC.

The chain couples TRBV10-3 to TRBJ1-2, with 8 bases that match TRBD1. The CDR3 consists of 15 residues. The J segment lost 4 bases and the V segment lost 4 bases, leaving 8 bases of the junction unmatched. Germline V CDR1 and CDR2: ENHRY, SYGVKD. Here the CDR3 DNA reads TGTGCCATCAGTGGGGGACAGGCTGGATTCTATGGCTACACCTTC. Its translation: CAISGGQAGFYGYTF.

The rearrangement joins TRBV6-5 to TRBJ1-6, with D possibly being TRBD1 (6 bases). The CDR3 has 14 amino acids. V was clipped by 8 bases and J by 9 bases, with 17 bases between them. Germline-derived CDR1 and CDR2 are MNHEY and SVGAGI. CDR3 coding DNA: TGTGCCAGCGCGGAGGGGGGGAGGATTTCACCCCTCCACTTT. Translated: CASAEGGRISPLHF.

The chain employs TRBV4-1 and TRBJ1-6; TRBD1 might be the D (5 bases). Germline CDR1 MGHRA, CDR2 YSYEKL. Trimming pared 3 bases from V and 9 bases from J, leaving 15 bases between. The CDR3 is made up of 15 amino acids. The CDR3 DNA reads TGCGCCAGCAGCCATGGGGGGGGAGTGGGTTCACCCCTCCACTTT. Translating it yields CASSHGGGVGSPLHF.

The CDR3 DNA sequence: TGTGCCAGCAGCCGTATCGGGACAGGGCCTTACGAGCAGTACTTC. Translating it yields CASSRIGTGPYEQYF. The chain carries TRBV6-5 and TRBJ2-7; 9 positions agree with TRBD1. J was trimmed by 4 bases and V by 6 bases; bases with no gene match: 10. CDR1 MNHEY and CDR2 SVGAGI come from the germline V gene. This CDR3 spans 15 amino acids.

V gene TRBV7-2 combines with J gene TRBJ2-7, with unresolved D. Trimming cost V 5 bases and J 2 bases, with 16 bases left between them. Looked up from germline, CDR1 is SGHTA and CDR2 is FQGNSA. This CDR3 spans 15 amino acids. The CDR3 spells CASSRVGHTTYEQYF. The CDR3 nucleotides are TGTGCCAGCAGCCGCGTGGGTCACACTACCTACGAGCAGTACTTC.